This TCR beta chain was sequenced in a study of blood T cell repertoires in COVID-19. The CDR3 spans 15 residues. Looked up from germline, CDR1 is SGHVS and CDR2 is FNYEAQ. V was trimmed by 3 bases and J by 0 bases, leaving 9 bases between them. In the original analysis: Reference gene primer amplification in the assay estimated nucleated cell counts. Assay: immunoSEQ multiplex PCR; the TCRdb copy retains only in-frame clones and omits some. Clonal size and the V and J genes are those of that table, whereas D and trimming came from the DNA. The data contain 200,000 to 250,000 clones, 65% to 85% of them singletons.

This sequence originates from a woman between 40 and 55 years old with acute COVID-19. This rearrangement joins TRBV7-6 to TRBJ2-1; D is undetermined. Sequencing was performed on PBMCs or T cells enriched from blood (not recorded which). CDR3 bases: TGTGCCAGCAGCTTTAGAGGAAGCTCCTACAATGAGCAGTTCTTC. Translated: CASSFRGSSYNEQFF. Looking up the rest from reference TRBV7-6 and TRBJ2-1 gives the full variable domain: GAGVSQSPRYKVTKRGQDVALRCDPISGHVSLYWYRQALGQGPEFLTYFNYEAQQDKSGLPNDRFSAERPEGSISTLTIQRTEQRDSAMYRCASSFRGSSYNEQFFGPGTRLTVL.